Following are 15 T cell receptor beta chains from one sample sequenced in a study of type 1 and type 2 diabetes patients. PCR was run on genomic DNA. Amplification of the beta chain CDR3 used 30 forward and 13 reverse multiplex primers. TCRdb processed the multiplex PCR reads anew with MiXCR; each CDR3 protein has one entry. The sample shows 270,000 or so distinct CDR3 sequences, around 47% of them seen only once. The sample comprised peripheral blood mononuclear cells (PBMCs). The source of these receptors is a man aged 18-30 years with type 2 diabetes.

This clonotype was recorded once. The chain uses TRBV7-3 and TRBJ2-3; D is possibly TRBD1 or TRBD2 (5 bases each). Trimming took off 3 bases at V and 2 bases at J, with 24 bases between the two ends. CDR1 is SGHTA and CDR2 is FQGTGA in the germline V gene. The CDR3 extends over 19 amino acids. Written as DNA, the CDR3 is TGTGCCAGCAGCTTTAGCCTAGAGGGGACCCCCTCACACACAGATACGCAGTATTTT. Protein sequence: CASSFSLEGTPSHTDTQYF.

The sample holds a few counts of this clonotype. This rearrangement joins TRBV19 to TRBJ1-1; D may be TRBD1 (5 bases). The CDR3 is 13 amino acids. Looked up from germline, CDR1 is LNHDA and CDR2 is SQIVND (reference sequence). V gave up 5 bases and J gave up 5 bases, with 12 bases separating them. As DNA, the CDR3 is TGTGCCAGTAGTGCTCAGGGAAGGACTGAAGCTTTCTTT. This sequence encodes CASSAQGRTEAFF.

The CDR3 region is CASSVDDFLAGDETQYF. CDR3 DNA: TGTGCCAGCAGCGTAGATGATTTCCTAGCGGGAGACGAGACCCAGTACTTC. V is TRBV9 and J is TRBJ2-5; 10 bases map to TRBD2. The CDR3 consists of 17 residues. Trimming took 0 bases from V and 5 from J; bases not matched to a gene: 10. Germline assignment: CDR1 SGDLS and CDR2 YYNGEE. Combining the CDR3 with reference TRBV9 and TRBJ2-5 gives the whole variable domain DSGVTQTPKHLITATGQRVTLRCSPRSGDLSVYWYQQSLDQGLQFLIQYYNGEERAKGNILERFSAQQFPDLHSELNLSSLELGDSALYFCASSVDDFLAGDETQYFGPGTRLLVL.

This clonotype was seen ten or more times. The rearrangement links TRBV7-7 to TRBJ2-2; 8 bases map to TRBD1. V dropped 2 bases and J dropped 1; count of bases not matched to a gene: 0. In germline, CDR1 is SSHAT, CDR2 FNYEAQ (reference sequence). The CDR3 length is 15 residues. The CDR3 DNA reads TGTGCCAGCAGCTTAACAGGGGGGAACACCGGGGAGCTGTTTTTT. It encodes CASSLTGGNTGELFF.

In DNA, the CDR3 is TGTGCCAGCAGTCCGGCGCGGGACCTATCCCAAGAGACCCAGTACTTC. Translating it yields CASSPARDLSQETQYF. The V gene is TRBV6-5, the J gene TRBJ2-5; a weak D match, TRBD2 (6 bases). Between the trimmed V and J ends, which lost 5 bases and 1 base, there was a span of 17 bases. Per germline, CDR1 MNHEY and CDR2 SVGAGI. The CDR3 extends over 16 amino acids.

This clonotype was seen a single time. The CDR3 DNA is TGTGCCAGCAGCTTTGGGACAGGGGAAAAACTGTTTTTT. Translating gives CASSFGTGEKLFF. The chain recombines TRBV7-9 with TRBJ1-4; 9 bases agree with TRBD1. Germline CDR1 is SEHNR and CDR2 is FQNEAQ (reference sequence). This CDR3 contains 13 residues. The V segment lost 3 bases and the J segment 8 bases; nucleotides outside the gene matches: 1.

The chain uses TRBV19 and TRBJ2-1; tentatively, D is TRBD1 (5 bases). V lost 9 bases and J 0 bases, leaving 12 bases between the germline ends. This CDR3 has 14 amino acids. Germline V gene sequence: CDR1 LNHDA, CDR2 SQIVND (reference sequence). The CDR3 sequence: CASSSGYSYNEQFF. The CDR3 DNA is TGTGCCAGCAGTTCAGGGTACTCCTACAATGAGCAGTTCTTC.

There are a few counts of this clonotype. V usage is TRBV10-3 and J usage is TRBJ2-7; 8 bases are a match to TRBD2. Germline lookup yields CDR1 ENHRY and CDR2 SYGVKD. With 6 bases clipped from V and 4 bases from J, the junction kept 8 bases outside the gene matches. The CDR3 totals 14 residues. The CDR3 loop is CAISKSGSGYEQYF. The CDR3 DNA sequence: TGTGCCATCAGCAAAAGCGGGAGCGGGTACGAGCAGTACTTC.

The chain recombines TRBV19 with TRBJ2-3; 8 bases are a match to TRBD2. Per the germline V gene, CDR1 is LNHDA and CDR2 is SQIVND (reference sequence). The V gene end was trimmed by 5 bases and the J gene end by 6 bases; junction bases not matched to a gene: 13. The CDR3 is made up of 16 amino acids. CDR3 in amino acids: CASSALLISGGDTQYF. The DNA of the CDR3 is TGTGCCAGTAGTGCCCTCCTCATAAGCGGGGGCGATACGCAGTATTTT.

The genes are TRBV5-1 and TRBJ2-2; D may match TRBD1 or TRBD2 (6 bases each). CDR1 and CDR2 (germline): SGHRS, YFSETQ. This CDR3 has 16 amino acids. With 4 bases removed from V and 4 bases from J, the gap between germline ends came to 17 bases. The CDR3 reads CASSLDGGASTGELFF. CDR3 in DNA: TGCGCCAGCAGCCTGGACGGGGGCGCGAGCACCGGGGAGCTGTTTTTT.

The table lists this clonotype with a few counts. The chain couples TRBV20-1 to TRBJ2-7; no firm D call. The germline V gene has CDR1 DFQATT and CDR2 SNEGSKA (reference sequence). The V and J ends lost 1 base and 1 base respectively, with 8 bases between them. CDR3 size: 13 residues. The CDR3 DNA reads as TGCAGTGCTAGAGCCAGGATTTCCTACGAGCAGTACTTC. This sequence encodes CSARARISYEQYF.

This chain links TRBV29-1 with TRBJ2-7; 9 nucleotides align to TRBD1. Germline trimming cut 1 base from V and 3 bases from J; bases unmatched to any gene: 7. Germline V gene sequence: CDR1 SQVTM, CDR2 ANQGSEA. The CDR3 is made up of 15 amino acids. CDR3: CSVEVDGTGIYEQYF. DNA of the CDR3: TGCAGCGTTGAAGTCGACGGGACAGGGATCTACGAGCAGTACTTC.

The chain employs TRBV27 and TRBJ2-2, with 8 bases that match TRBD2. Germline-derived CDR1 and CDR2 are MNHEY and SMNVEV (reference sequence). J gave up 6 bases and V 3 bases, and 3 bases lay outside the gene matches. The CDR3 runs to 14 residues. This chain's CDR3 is CASSFVAGPGELFF. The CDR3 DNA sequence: TGTGCCAGCAGTTTCGTAGCGGGGCCCGGGGAGCTGTTTTTT.

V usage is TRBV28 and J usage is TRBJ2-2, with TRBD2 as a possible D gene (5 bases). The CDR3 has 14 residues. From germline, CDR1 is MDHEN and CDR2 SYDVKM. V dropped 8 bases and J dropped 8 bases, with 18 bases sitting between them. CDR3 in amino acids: CASGYLSEGGELFF. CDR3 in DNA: TGTGCCAGCGGATACTTAAGCGAGGGTGGGGAGCTGTTTTTT.

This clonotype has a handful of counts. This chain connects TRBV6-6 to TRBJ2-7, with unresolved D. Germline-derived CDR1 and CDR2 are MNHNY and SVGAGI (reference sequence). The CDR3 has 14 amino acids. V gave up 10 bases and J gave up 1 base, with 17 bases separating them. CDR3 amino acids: CATGYGSGSYEQYF. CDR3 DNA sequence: TGTGCCACCGGTTATGGGTCGGGTTCCTACGAGCAGTACTTC.